This T cell receptor (beta chain) was profiled in a study of CD8 T cells in ankylosing spondylitis. Per the germline V gene, CDR1 is DFQATT and CDR2 is SNEGSKA (reference sequence). The CDR3 is made up of 13 amino acids. V lost 5 bases and J lost 3, with 11 bases in between. TCRdb independently ran MiXCR on the 5' RACE reads; one entry per CDR3 protein. Counted here are 150,000 to 200,000 distinct CDR3 sequences, approximately 10% occurring once; the ten biggest clones make up more than 13%. J is TRBJ2-1 and V is TRBV20-1; D could derive from TRBD1 or TRBD2 (5 bases each). The sample was blood, either unsorted or a sorted T cell fraction (not recorded which). The receptor comes from a female donor with ankylosing spondylitis or in good health (not recorded which). The CDR3 loop reads CSAWERGYNEQFF. In DNA, the CDR3 is TGCAGTGCTTGGGAGAGGGGCTACAATGAGCAGTTCTTC.